The 2 T cell receptor beta chains listed next were all sequenced from one sample in a study of blood T cell repertoires in COVID-19 (dated by TCRdb to 2019 to 2021). Library method: the immunoSEQ multiplex PCR assay. TCRdb limited this immuneACCESS table to in-frame rearrangements with V and J called. A share of clones is missing; checked studies link under half to unresolved V genes, and the rest is unexplained. Counted in this sample were 250,000 or so clones; around nine tenths of them appeared once. In total, the top ten clones hold 0.99% of the sample. Sequences were obtained from peripheral blood. All receptors derive from a middle-aged woman who had recovered from COVID-19.

In nucleotides, the CDR3 is TGCGCCAGCAGTGACCCGACACAAGCACATGGCTACACCTTC. This encodes CASSDPTQAHGYTF. V gene TRBV10-2 combines with J gene TRBJ1-2; D gene ambiguous. The germline gives CDR1 WSHSY, CDR2 SAAADI. V was cut by 3 bases and J by 6 bases, with 14 bases left in between. The CDR3 is 14 residues long.

V and J are TRBV10-3 and TRBJ1-1, with TRBD1 matching over 8 bases. J was trimmed by 4 bases and V by 10 bases; bases with no gene match: 8. Germline loops: CDR1 ENHRY, CDR2 SYGVKD. This CDR3 has 13 residues. This CDR3 is CASLPGQATEAFF. The CDR3 DNA reads as TGTGCCAGCCTCCCGGGACAGGCCACTGAAGCTTTCTTT.